The clone carrying this T cell receptor beta chain was picked up one time. The method was immunoSEQ multiplex PCR; TCRdb's version includes in-frame clones alone and lacks a portion of them. The profile covers around 150,000 clones, with approximately 88% appearing a single time and 4.9% taken by the ten largest. This CDR3 is built from 13 residues. V was cut by 2 bases and J by 10 bases, with 9 bases left in between. Per germline, CDR1 SGHVS and CDR2 FNYEAQ. This specimen comes from a study of control samples from healthy donors and cancer patients. V and J are TRBV7-6 and TRBJ1-6, with D possibly matching TRBD1 (6 bases). The TCR comes from a man younger than 40 in good health. The sequencing input was blood. The chain's CDR3 is CASSLPGESPLHF. The DNA of the CDR3 is TGTGCCAGCAGCTTACCAGGGGAATCACCCCTCCACTTT.